This TCR beta chain was captured by sequencing in a study of control samples from healthy donors and cancer patients. The table came from immunoSEQ multiplex PCR; TCRdb's copy has only in-frame clones and leaves some out. The data show approximately 86,000 clones, about 84% seen once. The germline V and J ends were trimmed by 0 bases and 2 bases, with 4 bases remaining between them. In germline, CDR1 is SGDLS, CDR2 YYNGEE. This CDR3 is built from 13 residues. Sequenced input: blood. The chain carries TRBV9 and TRBJ2-3; the D is unclear. This clonotype was obtained from a woman aged 40 to 50 in good health. CDR3 DNA: TGTGCCAGCAGCGTAGCTTACACAGATACGCAGTATTTT. Amino acid sequence: CASSVAYTDTQYF.